This entry is about one T cell receptor beta chain. The CDR3 sequence is 16 residues long. J gave up 5 bases and V 3 bases, and 12 bases lay outside the gene matches. The data originate from a study of identical twins. TCRdb redid the calling of the 5' RACE reads with MiXCR, one entry per CDR3 protein. Among 350,000 to 400,000 distinct CDR3 sequences listed, roughly 9% were seen once. Sequencing was carried out using naive T cells sorted from blood. The clonotype comes from a woman between 45 and 60 years old in good health. The chain combines TRBV12-3 or TRBV12-4 with TRBJ1-1; the match to TRBD1 covers 7 bases. For the CDR3, the DNA is TGTGCCAGCAGTTTCGGTCTCAGGGGGTTAAAAACTGAAGCTTTCTTT. Translating gives CASSFGLRGLKTEAFF.